A single TCR beta chain is shown here with its context. Trimming removed 3 bases from V and 4 bases from J, with 12 bases in between. This CDR3 spans 14 amino acids. Germline CDR1 is SNHLY and CDR2 is FYNNEI. The authors' processing: Quantification of nucleated cells was approximated via reference gene primer amplification. Method: immunoSEQ multiplex PCR; TCRdb's copy keeps in-frame clones and lacks some. That table furnishes V, J and clone size, whereas the DNA furnished D and trimming. This table has about 460,000 clones, approximately 91% appearing once. The entry originates in a study of blood T cell repertoires in COVID-19. Whole-study context: T cells, B-cell-depleted T cells, or PBMCs provided the cDNA or gDNA that served as material.

The receptor was derived from a woman aged 60-70 years who had recovered from COVID-19. This chain uses TRBV2 with TRBJ1-1; tentative D call: TRBD1 (6 bases). Source material: PBMCs or T cells enriched from blood (not recorded which). This CDR3 is CASSEGGRSTEAFF. DNA for the CDR3: TGTGCCAGCAGTGAGGGGGGGCGCAGCACTGAAGCTTTCTTT.